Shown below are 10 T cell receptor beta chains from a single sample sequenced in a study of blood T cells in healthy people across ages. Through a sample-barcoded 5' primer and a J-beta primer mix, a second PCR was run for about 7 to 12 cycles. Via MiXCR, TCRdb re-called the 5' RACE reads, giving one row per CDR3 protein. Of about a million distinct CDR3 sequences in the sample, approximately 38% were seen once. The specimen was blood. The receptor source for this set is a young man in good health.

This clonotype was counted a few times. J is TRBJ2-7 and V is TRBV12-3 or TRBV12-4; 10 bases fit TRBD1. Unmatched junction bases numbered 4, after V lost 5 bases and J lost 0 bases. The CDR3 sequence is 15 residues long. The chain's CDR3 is CASSRGQGSSYEQYF. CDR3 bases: TGTGCCAGCAGTCGGGGACAGGGGAGCTCCTACGAGCAGTACTTC.

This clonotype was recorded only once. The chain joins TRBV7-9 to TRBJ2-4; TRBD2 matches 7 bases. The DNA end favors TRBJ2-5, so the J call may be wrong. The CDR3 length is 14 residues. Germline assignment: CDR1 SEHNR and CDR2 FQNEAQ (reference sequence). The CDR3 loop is CASSLTRGGETQYF. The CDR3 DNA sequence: TGTGCCAGCAGCTTAACACGGGGAGGGGAGACCCAGTACTTC.

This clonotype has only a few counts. CDR3 nucleotides: TGTGCCAGCAGCTCCCTAGGACGGAACTTCTATGGCTACACCTTC. Protein sequence: CASSSLGRNFYGYTF. This chain joins TRBV7-9 and TRBJ1-2; D not resolved. This CDR3 is built from 15 residues. Germline V CDR1 and CDR2: SEHNR, FQNEAQ (reference sequence). Trimming took off 4 bases at V and 4 bases at J, with 16 bases between the two ends.

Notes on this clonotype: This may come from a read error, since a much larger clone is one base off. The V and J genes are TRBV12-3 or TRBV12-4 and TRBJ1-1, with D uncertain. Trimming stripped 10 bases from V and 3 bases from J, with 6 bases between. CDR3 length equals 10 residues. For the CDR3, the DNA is TGTGCCATCGGGGACACTGAAGCTTTCTTT. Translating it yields CAIGDTEAFF.

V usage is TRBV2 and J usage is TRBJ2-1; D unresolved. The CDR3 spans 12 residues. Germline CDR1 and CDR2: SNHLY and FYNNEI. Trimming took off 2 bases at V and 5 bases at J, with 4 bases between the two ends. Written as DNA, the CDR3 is TGTGCCAGCAGTGAACGTCACAATGAGCAGTTCTTC. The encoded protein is CASSERHNEQFF.

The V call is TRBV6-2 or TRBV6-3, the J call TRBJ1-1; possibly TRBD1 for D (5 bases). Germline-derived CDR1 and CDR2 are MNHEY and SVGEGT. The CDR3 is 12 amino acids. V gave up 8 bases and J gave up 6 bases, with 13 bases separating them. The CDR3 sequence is CASGPLGAEAFF. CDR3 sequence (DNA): TGTGCCAGCGGCCCCCTGGGGGCTGAAGCTTTCTTT.

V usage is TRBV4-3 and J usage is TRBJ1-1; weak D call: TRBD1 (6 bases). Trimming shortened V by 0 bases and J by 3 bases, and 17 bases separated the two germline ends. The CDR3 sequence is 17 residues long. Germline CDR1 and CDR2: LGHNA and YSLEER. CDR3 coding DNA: TGCGCCAGCAGCCAAGACGCCACGGGGGCGATGGACACTGAAGCTTTCTTT. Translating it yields CASSQDATGAMDTEAFF.

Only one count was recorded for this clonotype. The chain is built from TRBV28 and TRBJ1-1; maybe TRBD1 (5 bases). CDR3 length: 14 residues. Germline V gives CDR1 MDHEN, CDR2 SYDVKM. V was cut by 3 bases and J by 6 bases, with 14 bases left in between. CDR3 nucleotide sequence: TGTGCCAGCAGTTTGGGGGGATGGGTCCCTGAAGCTTTCTTT. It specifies CASSLGGWVPEAFF.

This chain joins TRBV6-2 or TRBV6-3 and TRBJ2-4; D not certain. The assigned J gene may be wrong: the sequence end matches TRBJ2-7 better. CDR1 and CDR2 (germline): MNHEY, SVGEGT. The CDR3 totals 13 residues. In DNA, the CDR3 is TGTGCCAGCAGTTACTCGATCGACTACGAGCAGTACTTC. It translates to CASSYSIDYEQYF.

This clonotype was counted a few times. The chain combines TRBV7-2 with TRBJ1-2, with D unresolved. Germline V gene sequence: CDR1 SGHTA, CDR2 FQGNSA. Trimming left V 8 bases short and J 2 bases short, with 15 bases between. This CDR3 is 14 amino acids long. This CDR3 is CASYTEVPNYGYTF. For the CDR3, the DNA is TGTGCCAGCTATACCGAAGTTCCGAACTATGGCTACACCTTC.